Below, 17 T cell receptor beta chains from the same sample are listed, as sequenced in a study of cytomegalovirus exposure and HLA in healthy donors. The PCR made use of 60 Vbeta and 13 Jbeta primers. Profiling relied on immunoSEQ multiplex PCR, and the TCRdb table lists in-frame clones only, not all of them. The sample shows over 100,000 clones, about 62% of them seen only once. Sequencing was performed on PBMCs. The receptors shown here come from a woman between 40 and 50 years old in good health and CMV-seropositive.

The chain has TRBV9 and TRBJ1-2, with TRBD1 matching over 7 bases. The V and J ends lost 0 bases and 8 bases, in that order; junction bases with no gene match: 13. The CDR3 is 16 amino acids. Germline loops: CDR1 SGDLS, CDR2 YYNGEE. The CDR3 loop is CASSVGGGGGHFGYTF. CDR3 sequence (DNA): TGTGCCAGCAGCGTAGGAGGAGGGGGCGGACACTTCGGCTACACCTTC.

The CDR3 loop reads CASSLEGQGPTDTQYF. In DNA, the CDR3 is TGCGCCAGCAGCTTGGAGGGACAGGGTCCCACAGATACGCAGTATTTT. This sequence joins TRBV5-1 and TRBJ2-3; 9 bases line up with TRBD1. The CDR3 totals 16 residues. V was pared by 0 bases and J by 2 bases, with 4 bases of the junction left unmatched. Germline lookup yields CDR1 SGHRS and CDR2 YFSETQ.

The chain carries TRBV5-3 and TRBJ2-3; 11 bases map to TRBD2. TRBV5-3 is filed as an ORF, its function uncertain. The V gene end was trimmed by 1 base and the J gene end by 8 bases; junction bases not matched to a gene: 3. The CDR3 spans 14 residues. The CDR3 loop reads CARSLLAGGSTQYF. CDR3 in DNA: TGTGCCAGAAGCTTGCTAGCGGGAGGCAGTACGCAGTATTTT.

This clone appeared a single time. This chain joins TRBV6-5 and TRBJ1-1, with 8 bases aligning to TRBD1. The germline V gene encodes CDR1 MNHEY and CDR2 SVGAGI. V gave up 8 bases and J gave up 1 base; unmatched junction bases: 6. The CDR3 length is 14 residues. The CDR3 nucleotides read TGTGCCAGCTGTCTGGGACAGGCGAACACTGAAGCTTTCTTT. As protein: CASCLGQANTEAFF.

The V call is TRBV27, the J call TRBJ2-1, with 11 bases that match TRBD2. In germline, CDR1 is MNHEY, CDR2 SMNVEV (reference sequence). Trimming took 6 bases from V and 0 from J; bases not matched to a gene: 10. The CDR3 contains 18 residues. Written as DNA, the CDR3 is TGTGCCAGCAGCCTCGGGACTAGCGGATTTAGCTCCTACAATGAGCAGTTCTTC. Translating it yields CASSLGTSGFSSYNEQFF.

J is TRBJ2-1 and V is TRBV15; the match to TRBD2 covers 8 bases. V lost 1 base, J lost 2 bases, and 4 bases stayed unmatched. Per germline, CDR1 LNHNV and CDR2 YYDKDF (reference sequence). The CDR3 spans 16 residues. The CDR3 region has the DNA TGTGCCACCAGCAGAGGGGATAGCGGGACCTACAATGAGCAGTTCTTC. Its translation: CATSRGDSGTYNEQFF.

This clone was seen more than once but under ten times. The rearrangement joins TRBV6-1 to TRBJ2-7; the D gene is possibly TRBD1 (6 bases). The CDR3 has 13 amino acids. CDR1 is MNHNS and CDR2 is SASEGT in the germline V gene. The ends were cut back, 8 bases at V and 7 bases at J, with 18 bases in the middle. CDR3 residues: CASAAGTSWEQYF. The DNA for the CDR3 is TGTGCCAGCGCCGCCGGGACATCGTGGGAGCAGTACTTC.

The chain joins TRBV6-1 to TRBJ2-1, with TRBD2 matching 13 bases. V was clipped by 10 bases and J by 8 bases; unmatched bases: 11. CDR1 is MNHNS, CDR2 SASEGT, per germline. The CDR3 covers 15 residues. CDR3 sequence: CAITRTSGSRDEQFF. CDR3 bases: TGTGCCATCACCCGGACTAGCGGGAGTAGAGATGAGCAGTTCTTC.

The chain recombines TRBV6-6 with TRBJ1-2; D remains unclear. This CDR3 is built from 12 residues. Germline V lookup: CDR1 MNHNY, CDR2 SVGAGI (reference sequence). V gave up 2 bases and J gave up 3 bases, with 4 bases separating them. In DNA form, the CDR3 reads TGTGCCAGCAGTTACGAGGACTATGGCTACACCTTC. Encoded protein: CASSYEDYGYTF.

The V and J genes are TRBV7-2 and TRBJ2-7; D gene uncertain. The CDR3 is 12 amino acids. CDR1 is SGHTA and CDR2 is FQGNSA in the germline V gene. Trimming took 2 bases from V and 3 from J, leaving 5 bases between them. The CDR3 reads CASSLLDYEQYF. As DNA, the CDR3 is TGTGCCAGCAGCTTACTAGACTACGAGCAGTACTTC.

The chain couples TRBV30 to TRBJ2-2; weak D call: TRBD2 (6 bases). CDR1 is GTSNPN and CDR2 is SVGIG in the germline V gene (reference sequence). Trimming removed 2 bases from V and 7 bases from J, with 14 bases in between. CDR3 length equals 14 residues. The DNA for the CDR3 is TGTGCCTGGAGTAGCCTCCGGGAGCGCGGGGAGCTGTTTTTT. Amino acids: CAWSSLRERGELFF.

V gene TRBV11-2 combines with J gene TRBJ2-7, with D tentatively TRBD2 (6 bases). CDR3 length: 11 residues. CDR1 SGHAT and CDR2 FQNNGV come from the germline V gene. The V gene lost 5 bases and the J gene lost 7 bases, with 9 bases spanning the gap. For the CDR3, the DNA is TGTGCCAGCAGCCTAGCGTTGGAGCAGTACTTC. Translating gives CASSLALEQYF.

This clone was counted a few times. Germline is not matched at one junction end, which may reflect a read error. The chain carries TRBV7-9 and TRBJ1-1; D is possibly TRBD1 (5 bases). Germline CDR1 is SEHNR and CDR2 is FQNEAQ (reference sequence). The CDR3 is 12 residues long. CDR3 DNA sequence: TGTTCCAGCAGCTTCAGGGATCTTGAAGCTTTCTTT. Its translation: CSSSFRDLEAFF. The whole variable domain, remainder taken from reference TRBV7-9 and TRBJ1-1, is DTGVSQNPRHKITKRGQNVTFRCDPISEHNRLYWYRQTLGQGPEFLTYFQNEAQLEKSRLLSDRFSAERPKGSFSTLEIQRTEQGDSAMYLCSSSFRDLEAFFGQGTRLTVV.

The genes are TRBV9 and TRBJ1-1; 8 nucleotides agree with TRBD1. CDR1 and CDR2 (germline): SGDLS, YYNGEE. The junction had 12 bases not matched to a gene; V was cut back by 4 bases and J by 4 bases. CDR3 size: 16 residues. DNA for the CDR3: TGTGCCAGCAGCCCCTCGTCGGCAGGGGGCTTCACTGAAGCTTTCTTT. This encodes CASSPSSAGGFTEAFF. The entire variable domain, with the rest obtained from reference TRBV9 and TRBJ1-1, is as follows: DSGVTQTPKHLITATGQRVTLRCSPRSGDLSVYWYQQSLDQGLQFLIQYYNGEERAKGNILERFSAQQFPDLHSELNLSSLELGDSALYFCASSPSSAGGFTEAFFGQGTRLTVV.

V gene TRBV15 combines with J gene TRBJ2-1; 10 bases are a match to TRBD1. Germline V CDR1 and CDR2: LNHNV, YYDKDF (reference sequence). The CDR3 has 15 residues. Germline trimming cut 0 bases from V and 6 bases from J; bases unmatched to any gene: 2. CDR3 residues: CATSREGDRGNEQFF. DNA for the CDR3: TGTGCCACCAGCAGAGAAGGGGACAGGGGCAATGAGCAGTTCTTC.

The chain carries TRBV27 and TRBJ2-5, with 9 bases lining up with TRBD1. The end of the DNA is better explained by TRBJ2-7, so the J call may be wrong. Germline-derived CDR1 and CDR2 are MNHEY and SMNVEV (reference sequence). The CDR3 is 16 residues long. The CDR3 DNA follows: TGTGCCAGCAGTTCGTACAGGGGGCCCGGCTCCTACGAGCAGTACTTC. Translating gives CASSSYRGPGSYEQYF.

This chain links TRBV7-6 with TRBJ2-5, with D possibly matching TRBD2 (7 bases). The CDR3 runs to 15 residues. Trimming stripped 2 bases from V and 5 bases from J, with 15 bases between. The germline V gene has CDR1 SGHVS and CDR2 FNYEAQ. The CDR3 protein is CASSLIGGRGETQYF. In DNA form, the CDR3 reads TGTGCCAGCAGCTTAATCGGGGGGCGCGGGGAGACCCAGTACTTC.